This record concerns one TCR beta chain sequence. From germline, CDR1 is SEHNR and CDR2 FQNEAQ (reference sequence). Trimming removed 8 bases from V and 0 bases from J; junction bases left unmatched: 15. CDR3 length: 18 residues. This record belongs to a study of patients and donors after allogeneic stem cell transplantation. TCRdb recomputed calls from the RT-PCR reads with MiXCR, one row per CDR3 protein. The sample consists of about 160,000 distinct CDR3 sequences, roughly 30% of them appearing once. The chain joins TRBV7-9 to TRBJ2-2; TRBD2 aligns across 7 bases. The sequence came from a human donor who was either an allogeneic HSCT recipient or a stem cell or donor lymphocyte infusion donor (not recorded which). It is not recorded whose cells these are; they may come from a transplant donor. Sequenced input: blood, either unsorted or a sorted T cell fraction (not recorded which). DNA of the CDR3: TGTGCCAGCTACGGCGGGAGAGGGCTAGGGGCGAACACCGGGGAGCTGTTTTTT. Protein: CASYGGRGLGANTGELFF. Supplemented by reference TRBV7-9 and TRBJ2-2, the full variable domain reads DTGVSQNPRHKITKRGQNVTFRCDPISEHNRLYWYRQTLGQGPEFLTYFQNEAQLEKSRLLSDRFSAERPKGSFSTLEIQRTEQGDSAMYLCASYGGRGLGANTGELFFGEGSRLTVL.